This is a list of T cell receptor beta chains from one sample in a study of shared clonotypes between healthy human individuals. Assay: immunoSEQ multiplex PCR; the TCRdb copy retains only in-frame clones and omits some. The data contain about 580,000 clones, roughly 98% of them singletons. Source material: naive CD8+ T cells sorted from blood. The origin of the receptors is a man under 40 in good health. Each CDR3 is given with its conserved first and last residue. The D gene is left open where the match is weak.

V	J	D	CDR3
TRBV29-1	TRBJ2-1	TRBD2	CSVSGLAVNEQFF
TRBV18	TRBJ2-7	.	CASSPIDRTSSDEQYF
TRBV19	TRBJ2-1	.	CASSLRGNEQFF
TRBV7-9	TRBJ2-5	.	CASSEKTVGETQYF
TRBV6-5	TRBJ2-7	.	CASIDRDKTYEQYF
TRBV21-1	TRBJ2-5	.	CASSKACPGQGQETQYF
TRBV7-2	TRBJ2-7	TRBD2	CASSQLAGGWGSYEQYF
TRBV29-1	TRBJ2-1	.	CSVADHGSYNEQFF
TRBV9	TRBJ2-2	.	CASSVSRTNTGELFF
TRBV27	TRBJ1-2	.	CASSLSLSGYGYTF
TRBV5-6	TRBJ2-3	TRBD2	CASTPAAAGGGDTQYF
TRBV5-4	TRBJ2-7	.	CASSSPPLYEQYF
TRBV11-2	TRBJ2-3	.	CASRTREGLTDTQYF
TRBV7-9	TRBJ2-5	.	CASSQPQGYKETQYF
TRBV27	TRBJ2-1	TRBD2	CASQLAGPYNEQFF
TRBV13	TRBJ2-2	.	CASSPTYRELFF
TRBV19	TRBJ1-1	TRBD1	CASSTGQGREAFF